This T cell receptor (beta chain) was identified in a study of blood T cell repertoires in COVID-19. As regards this clone: At one end the junction does not follow the germline gene, possibly because of a read error.

In the authors' methods: It was from reference gene primer amplification that nucleated cell counts were estimated. Sequenced by immunoSEQ multiplex PCR; TCRdb stores in-frame clones only, minus some. V and J calls and clone size are as listed in that table; D and trimming were resolved from the DNA. The sample gives fewer than 300,000 clones, 84% of which show up once; around 7.8% is in the top ten. The TCR comes from a human donor in a cohort sampled during active COVID-19. Input material: peripheral blood.

The CDR3 here is CASSPRSNTGELFF. CDR3 coding DNA: TGTGCTAGCAGCCCTAGATCCAACACCGGGGAGCTGTTTTTT. The chain joins TRBV7-7 to TRBJ2-2; D not resolved. The CDR3 has 14 amino acids. The germline V gene has CDR1 SSHAT and CDR2 FNYEAQ (reference sequence).